This T cell receptor (beta chain) was sequenced in a study of shared clonotypes between healthy human individuals. Background on the study: A donor's plate count was three for CD4 naive and three for CD4 memory; CD8 naive had two and CD8 memory one.

Comments on this clone: Its antigen is unidentified.

General study points: Among four donors, approximately 5% of naive CD4 clonotypes were found in common.

Healthy HIV-negative adults without recent acute infections or vaccinations served as donors. In the authors' workflow: Sequence data from immunoSEQ were junction-only and lacked quality scores; consequently, filtering differed. Sequencing used immunoSEQ multiplex PCR; TCRdb keeps in-frame clones, though not all of them. Clone size and the V and J calls come from that table; the DNA yielded D and trimming. The sample lists more than 1 million clones, approximately 80% occurring once. CDR1 and CDR2 (germline): LNHDA, SQIVND (reference sequence). The CDR3 sequence is 13 residues long. The V and J ends lost 5 bases and 8 bases respectively, with 14 bases between them.

V and J are TRBV19 and TRBJ2-3; D is possibly TRBD2 (6 bases). This TCR came from a man between 18 and 29 years old in good health. Some clones in this sample may be carry-over from other donors' samples. Material: memory CD4+ T cells from PBMCs. Described subset: CD45RA-negative fraction. In DNA form, the CDR3 reads TGTGCCAGTAGTTCCATCCAGGGAGGTACGCAGTATTTT. Amino acid sequence: CASSSIQGGTQYF.